This T cell receptor (beta chain) was sequenced during a study of blood T cell repertoires in COVID-19. Across the whole study: The United States, Italy and Spain provided the acute and convalescent COVID-19 samples. From T cells, B-cell-depleted T cells, or PBMCs came the material, which was cDNA or gDNA.

This CDR3 is 14 amino acids long. J gave up 5 bases and V 2 bases, and 4 bases lay outside the gene matches. Germline CDR1 is MDHEN and CDR2 is SYDVKM. Per the study methods: From reference gene primer amplification, estimates of nucleated cell counts were derived. Profiling relied on immunoSEQ multiplex PCR, and the TCRdb table lists in-frame clones only, not all of them. V and J calls and clone size are those listed in that table; D and trimming were worked out from the DNA. The sample includes about 340,000 clones, 83% of them seen just once. The chain uses TRBV28 and TRBJ2-7, with 9 positions matching TRBD2. The sequencing sample was made of peripheral blood. This receptor was taken from a man aged 30 to 39 with active or convalescent COVID-19. CDR3 in amino acids: CASSLEREVNEQYF. In DNA, the CDR3 is TGTGCCAGCAGTTTAGAGCGGGAGGTCAACGAGCAGTACTTC.